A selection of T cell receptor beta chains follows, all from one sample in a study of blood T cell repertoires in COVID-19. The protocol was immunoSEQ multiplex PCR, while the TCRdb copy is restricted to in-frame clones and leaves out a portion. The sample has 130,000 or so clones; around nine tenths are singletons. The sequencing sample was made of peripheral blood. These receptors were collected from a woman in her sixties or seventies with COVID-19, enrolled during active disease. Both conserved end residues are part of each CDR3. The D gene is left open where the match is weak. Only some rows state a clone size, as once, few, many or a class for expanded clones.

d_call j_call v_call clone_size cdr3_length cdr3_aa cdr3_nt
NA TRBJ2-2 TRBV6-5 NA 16 CASSYFRLTGTGELFF TGTGCCAGCAGTTACTTTCGACTAACCGGCACCGGGGAGCTGTTTTTT
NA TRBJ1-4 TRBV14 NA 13 CASSRQINEKLFF TGTGCCAGCAGCCGACAGATAAATGAAAAACTGTTTTTT
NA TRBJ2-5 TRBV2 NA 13 CASSERESSAQYF TGTGCCAGCAGTGAGAGGGAGAGCTCCGCCCAGTACTTC
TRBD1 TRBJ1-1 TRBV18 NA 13 CATLDGTESEAFF TGTGCCACCTTAGATGGGACAGAGTCTGAAGCTTTCTTT
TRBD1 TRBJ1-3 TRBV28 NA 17 CASSRPGQGFSGNTIYF TGTGCCAGCAGCCGTCCGGGACAGGGGTTTTCTGGAAACACCATATATTTT
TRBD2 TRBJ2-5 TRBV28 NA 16 CASRPPQRGGRETQYF TGTGCCAGCAGGCCACCTCAGCGGGGGGGTCGGGAGACCCAGTACTTC
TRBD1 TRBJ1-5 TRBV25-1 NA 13 CASGTGTYQPQHF TGTGCCAGCGGGACAGGAACGTATCAGCCCCAGCATTTT
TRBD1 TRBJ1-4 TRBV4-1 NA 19 CASSQGWTGGAATNEKLFF TGCGCCAGCAGCCAAGGATGGACAGGGGGCGCGGCGACTAATGAAAAACTGTTTTTT
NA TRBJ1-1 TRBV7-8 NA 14 CASSLRDRHTEAFF TGTGCCAGCAGCTTACGAGACAGACACACTGAAGCTTTCTTT
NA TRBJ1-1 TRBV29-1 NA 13 CSVDSTGNTEAFF TGCAGCGTTGATTCGACAGGGAACACTGAAGCTTTCTTT
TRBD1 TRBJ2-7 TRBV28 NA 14 CASRRDSSGTEQYF TGTGCCAGCAGAAGGGACAGTTCAGGCACCGAGCAGTACTTC
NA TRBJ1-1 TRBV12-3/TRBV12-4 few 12 CASSRDRTEAFF TGTGCCAGCAGCCGAGACAGGACTGAAGCTTTCTTT
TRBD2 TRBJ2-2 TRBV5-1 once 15 CASSFSGGNTGELFF TGCGCCAGCAGCTTCAGCGGGGGGAACACCGGGGAGCTGTTTTTT
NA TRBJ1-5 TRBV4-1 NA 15 CASSQDRGGSQPQHF TGCGCCAGCAGCCAAGATCGGGGGGGCAGTCAGCCCCAGCATTTT
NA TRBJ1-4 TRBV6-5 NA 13 CASSRRQDEKLFF TGTGCCAGCAGTCGACGACAGGATGAAAAACTGTTTTTT
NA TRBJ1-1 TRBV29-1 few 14 CSVEREPLRTEAFF TGCAGCGTTGAACGGGAACCCTTACGGACTGAAGCTTTCTTT
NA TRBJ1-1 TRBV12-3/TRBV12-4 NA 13 CASRGRMNTEAFF TGTGCCAGCAGGGGGCGAATGAACACTGAAGCTTTCTTT
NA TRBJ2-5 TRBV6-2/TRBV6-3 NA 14 CASSYPGTGGTQYF TGTGCCAGCAGTTACCCCGGGACTGGAGGGACCCAGTACTTC
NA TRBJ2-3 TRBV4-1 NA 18 CASSQDLGPSYSTDTQYF TGCGCCAGCAGCCAAGATCTCGGTCCTAGCTATAGCACAGATACGCAGTATTTT
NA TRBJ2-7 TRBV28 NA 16 CASSYPGGRSSYEQYF TGTGCCAGCAGTTATCCCGGAGGCAGGAGCTCCTACGAGCAGTACTTC
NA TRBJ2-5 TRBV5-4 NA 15 CASSITGGGGETQYF TGTGCCAGCAGCATTACGGGGGGCGGAGGAGAGACCCAGTACTTC